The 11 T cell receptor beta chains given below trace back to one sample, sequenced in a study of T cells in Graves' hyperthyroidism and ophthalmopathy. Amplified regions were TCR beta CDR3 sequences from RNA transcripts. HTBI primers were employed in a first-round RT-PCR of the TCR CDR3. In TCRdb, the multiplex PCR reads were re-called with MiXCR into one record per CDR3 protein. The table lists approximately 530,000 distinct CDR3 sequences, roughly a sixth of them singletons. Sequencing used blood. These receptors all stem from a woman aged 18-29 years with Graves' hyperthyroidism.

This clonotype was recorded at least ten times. The CDR3 loop is CASSYVGATGEAFF. CDR3 coding DNA: TGTGCCAGCAGTTACGTGGGTGCCACCGGTGAAGCTTTCTTT. This chain links TRBV6-2 or TRBV6-3 with TRBJ1-1; D unresolved. CDR1 and CDR2 from the germline V gene are MNHEY and SVGEGT. V was cut by 2 bases and J by 7 bases, with 14 bases left in between. The CDR3 spans 14 residues.

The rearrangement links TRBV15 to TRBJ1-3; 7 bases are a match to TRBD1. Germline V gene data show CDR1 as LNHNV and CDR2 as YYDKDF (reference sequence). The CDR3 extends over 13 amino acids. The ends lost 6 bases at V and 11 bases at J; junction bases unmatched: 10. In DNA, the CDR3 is TGTGCCACCAGTGAGACAGGGAGGAACGCCATATATTTT. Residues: CATSETGRNAIYF.

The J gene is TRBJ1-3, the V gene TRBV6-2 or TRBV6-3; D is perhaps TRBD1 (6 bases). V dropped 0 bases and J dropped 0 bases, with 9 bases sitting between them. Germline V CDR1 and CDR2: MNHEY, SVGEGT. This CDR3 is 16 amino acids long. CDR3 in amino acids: CASSYSNRASGNTIYF. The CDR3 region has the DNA TGTGCCAGCAGTTACTCGAACAGGGCCTCTGGAAACACCATATATTTT.

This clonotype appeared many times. The CDR3 sequence: CASSLARGNSPLHF. The CDR3 DNA sequence: TGTGCCAGCAGCTTAGCCAGGGGTAATTCACCCCTCCACTTT. The gene calls are TRBV11-3 and TRBJ1-6; possibly TRBD1 for D (6 bases). CDR1 and CDR2 from the germline V gene are SGHNT and YENEEA. The length of the CDR3 is 14 residues. V dropped 1 base and J dropped 6 bases, with 7 bases sitting between them. The complete variable domain, with remaining parts taken from reference TRBV11-3 and TRBJ1-6, reads EAGVVQSPRYKIIEKKQPVAFWCNPISGHNTLYWYLQNLGQGPELLIRYENEEAVDDSQLPKDRFSAERLKGVDSTLKIQPAELGDSAVYLCASSLARGNSPLHFGNGTRLTVT.

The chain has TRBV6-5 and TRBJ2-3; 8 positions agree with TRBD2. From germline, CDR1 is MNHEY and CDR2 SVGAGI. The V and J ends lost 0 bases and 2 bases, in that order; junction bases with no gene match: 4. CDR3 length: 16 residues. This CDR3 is CASSYSFSGATDTQYF. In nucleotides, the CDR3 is TGTGCCAGCAGTTACTCGTTTAGCGGGGCCACAGATACGCAGTATTTT.

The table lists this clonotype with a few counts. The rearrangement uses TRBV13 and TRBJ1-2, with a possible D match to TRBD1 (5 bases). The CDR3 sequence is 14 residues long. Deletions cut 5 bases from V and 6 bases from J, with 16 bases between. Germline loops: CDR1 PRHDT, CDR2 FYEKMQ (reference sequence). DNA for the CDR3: TGTGCCAGCAGCACGGGACTCCCCCTAAATGGCTACACCTTC. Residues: CASSTGLPLNGYTF.

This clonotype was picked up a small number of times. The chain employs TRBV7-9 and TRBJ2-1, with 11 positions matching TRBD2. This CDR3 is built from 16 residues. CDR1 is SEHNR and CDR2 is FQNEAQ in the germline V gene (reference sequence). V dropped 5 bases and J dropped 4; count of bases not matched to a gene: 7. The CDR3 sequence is CASSQQTSGIYNEQFF. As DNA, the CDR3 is TGTGCCAGCAGCCAGCAGACTAGCGGGATTTACAATGAGCAGTTCTTC.

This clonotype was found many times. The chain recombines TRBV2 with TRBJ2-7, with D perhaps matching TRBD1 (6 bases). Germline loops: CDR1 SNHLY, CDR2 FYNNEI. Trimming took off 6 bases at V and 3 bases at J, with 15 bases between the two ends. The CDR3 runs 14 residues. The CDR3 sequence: CASRSWGRGYEQYF. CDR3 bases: TGTGCCAGCAGAAGTTGGGGCAGGGGCTACGAGCAGTACTTC.

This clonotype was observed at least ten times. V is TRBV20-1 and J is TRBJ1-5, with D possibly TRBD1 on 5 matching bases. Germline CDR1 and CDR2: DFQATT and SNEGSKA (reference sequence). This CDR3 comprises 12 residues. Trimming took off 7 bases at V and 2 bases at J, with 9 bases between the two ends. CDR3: CSVQGGNQPQHF. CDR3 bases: TGCAGTGTCCAGGGAGGCAATCAGCCCCAGCATTTT.

As DNA, the CDR3 is TGTGCCAGCAGTGAATCGGGACGGAACAATGAGCAGTTCTTC. Amino acid sequence: CASSESGRNNEQFF. This chain uses TRBV6-1 with TRBJ2-1; D is tentatively TRBD1 or TRBD2 (5 bases each). The germline gives CDR1 MNHNS, CDR2 SASEGT. V was shortened by 2 bases and J by 5 bases, with 10 bases between the two germline ends. CDR3 length: 14 residues.

The CDR3 spells CASSSNRASNQPQHF. The CDR3 DNA is TGTGCCAGCTCATCCAACAGGGCTAGCAATCAGCCCCAGCATTTT. V gene TRBV18 combines with J gene TRBJ1-5; D may be TRBD1 (6 bases). The germline V gene has CDR1 KGHSH and CDR2 LQKENI. Trimming cost V 5 bases and J 0 bases, with 11 bases left between them. The CDR3 contains 15 residues.